The sequence of this T cell receptor (beta chain) was determined in a study of shared clonotypes between healthy human individuals. Study overall: CD8 memory received one plate per donor, CD8 naive two, CD4 memory three and CD4 naive three.

Libraries were prepared by immunoSEQ multiplex PCR; TCRdb keeps only in-frame clonotypes and omits some of them. Of 2 million to 2.5 million clones listed, approximately 95% were seen once; the top ten hold about 0.13%. Germline V gene lookup returns CDR1 SGHNT and CDR2 YYREEE (reference sequence). This CDR3 is 15 amino acids long. Trimming cost V 0 bases and J 1 base; bases outside gene matches: 1. This chain links TRBV5-4 with TRBJ2-3, with 8 bases identical to TRBD2. Sequenced: naive CD4+ T cells sorted from blood. Regarding subset: CD45RA+ positively selected. The clonotype was recovered from a man aged 18 to 30 in good health. The CDR3 spells CASSLGLARTDTQYF. In nucleotides, the CDR3 is TGTGCCAGCAGCTTGGGACTAGCGCGCACAGATACGCAGTATTTT.